These 5 T cell receptor beta chains share one sample of origin, sequenced in a study of cytotoxic CD8 clonotypes in ibrutinib-treated CLL. The protocol was immunoSEQ multiplex PCR, while the TCRdb copy is restricted to in-frame clones and leaves out a portion. The sample holds roughly 330,000 clones, 60% to 80% seen once. Source: PBMCs, taken after 36 months of ibrutinib treatment. Receptors originate from a human donor with chronic lymphocytic leukemia.

This chain links TRBV6-1 with TRBJ2-3; no reliable D call. Germline V lookup: CDR1 MNHNS, CDR2 SASEGT. The CDR3 extends over 14 amino acids. V was pared by 3 bases and J by 0 bases, with 7 bases between. The CDR3 DNA sequence: TGTGCCAGCAGTGACTTGGGTAGCACAGATACGCAGTATTTT. This codes for CASSDLGSTDTQYF.

This chain connects TRBV29-1 to TRBJ2-5; D unresolved. The CDR3 spans 12 residues. Looked up from germline, CDR1 is SQVTM and CDR2 is ANQGSEA. The V end was cut by 3 bases, the J end by 4 bases, with 9 bases between. The CDR3 DNA follows: TGCAGCGTTGACTACTGGGGAGAGACCCAGTACTTC. Translation gives CSVDYWGETQYF.

This chain connects TRBV28 to TRBJ2-1; D possibly uses TRBD1 or TRBD2 (5 bases each). V dropped 0 bases and J dropped 8 bases, with 14 bases sitting between them. Germline V gene data show CDR1 as MDHEN and CDR2 as SYDVKM. The CDR3 is made up of 15 amino acids. The CDR3 here is CASSLWGTLHDEQFF. The CDR3 coding sequence is TGTGCCAGCAGTTTATGGGGGACGCTCCACGATGAGCAGTTCTTC.

The rearrangement links TRBV5-1 to TRBJ2-7, with D possibly matching TRBD1 (5 bases). Germline CDR1 and CDR2: SGHRS and YFSETQ. The CDR3 is made up of 15 amino acids. Trimming removed 3 bases from V and 5 bases from J, with 18 bases in between. The CDR3 loop reads CASSSSSGFGHEQYF. Written as DNA, the CDR3 is TGCGCCAGCAGCTCGAGTTCAGGGTTCGGCCACGAGCAGTACTTC.

This chain uses TRBV28 with TRBJ2-3; D may be TRBD2 (6 bases). This CDR3 has 12 residues. The V and J ends lost 6 bases and 7 bases respectively, with 11 bases between them. Germline V gene lookup returns CDR1 MDHEN and CDR2 SYDVKM. CDR3 sequence reads: CASRGDSNTQYF. CDR3 DNA: TGTGCCAGCAGGGGGGACTCCAATACGCAGTATTTT. Filled out from reference TRBV28 and TRBJ2-3, the complete variable domain reads DVKVTQSSRYLVKRTGEKVFLECVQDMDHENMFWYRQDPGLGLRLIYFSYDVKMKEKGDIPEGYSVSREKKERFSLILESASTNQTSMYLCASRGDSNTQYFGPGTRLTVL.